Ten or more counts support the clone carrying this T cell receptor beta chain. The target antigen is unknown. Germline trimming cut 0 bases from V and 8 bases from J; bases unmatched to any gene: 9. The CDR3 length is 15 residues. Per the germline V gene, CDR1 is LGHDT and CDR2 is YNNKEL (reference sequence). This record belongs to a study of regulatory T cells in long-lasting Graves disease. Documented time point: newly diagnosed GD, antithyroid drugs for less than 3 months. Generation of the TCR library employed RNA extracted from PBMCs. General study results and limits: Repertoires from persistent disease leaned toward TRBV28, TRBJ1-2 and TRBJ2-5.

Relying on iRepertoire HTBI primers and Arm-PCR of CDR3 regions, the team built TCR beta libraries. From the multiplex PCR reads, TCRdb called clonotypes with MiXCR, one entry per CDR3 protein. The table records a few hundred thousand distinct CDR3 sequences, about 19% of them present only once. The sample also formed part of further work on T cells in Graves' hyperthyroidism and ophthalmopathy. This second study says: Hyperthyroidism patients were newly diagnosed, had disease duration under 2 months, and were aged 18 to 65 years. In the first-round RT-PCR of the TCR CDR3, the HTBI primer set was used. Separating ophthalmopathy from stable hyperthyroidism was achieved by a 13 V-J model.

This chain joins TRBV3-1 and TRBJ1-2; 7 bases are shared with TRBD1. The TCR comes from a woman aged 25 to 39 with Graves disease. The sequencing used peripheral blood mononuclear cells (PBMCs), collected at new diagnosis, from a patient treated with antithyroid drugs. CDR3 residues: CASSQELTGLRGYTF. Here the CDR3 DNA reads TGTGCCAGCAGCCAAGAGTTGACAGGGTTAAGAGGCTACACCTTC. Combining the CDR3 with reference TRBV3-1 and TRBJ1-2 gives the whole variable domain DTAVSQTPKYLVTQMGNDKSIKCEQNLGHDTMYWYKQDSKKFLKIMFSYNNKELIINETVPNRFSPKSPDKAHLNLHINSLELGDSAVYFCASSQELTGLRGYTFGSGTRLTVV.